A single T cell receptor beta chain is shown here with its context. Execution of the assay was at deep level. Genomic DNA from each subset was divided evenly over several immunoSEQ plates. Method: immunoSEQ multiplex PCR; TCRdb's copy keeps in-frame clones and lacks some. The data show around 1.6 million clones, 95% to 99% seen once. Trimming took 3 bases from V and 4 from J; bases not matched to a gene: 13. This CDR3 is built from 19 residues. Germline V lookup: CDR1 MNHNS, CDR2 SASEGT. These data are taken from a study of shared clonotypes between healthy human individuals. The donors were all Caucasian adults (living in Nashville, Tennessee).

Input material: naive CD4+ T cells sorted from blood. Subset defined: CD45RA+ positively selected. This TCR came from a man aged 30 to 39 in good health. The chain carries TRBV6-1 and TRBJ2-5; 14 bases are a match to TRBD2. Written as DNA, the CDR3 is TGTGCCAGCAGTGAGGGGAGACTAGCGGGAGGGTACTATGGAGAGACCCAGTACTTC. Amino acid sequence: CASSEGRLAGGYYGETQYF.